Following are 26 T cell receptor beta chains from one sample sequenced in a study of cytotoxic CD8 clonotypes in ibrutinib-treated CLL. Clones were sequenced by immunoSEQ multiplex PCR, and TCRdb holds only the in-frame ones, with some missing. The repertoire holds 70,000 to 80,000 clones, with over 65% as singletons. Here the sequenced sample was PBMCs, taken after 24 months of ibrutinib treatment. The receptors stem from a human donor with chronic lymphocytic leukemia.

This chain uses TRBV9 with TRBJ2-3; D not certain. The CDR3 consists of 14 residues. Germline V gives CDR1 SGDLS, CDR2 YYNGEE. The V end was cut by 0 bases, the J end by 4 bases, with 9 bases between. The CDR3: CASSVDPIADTQYF. The CDR3 nucleotides read TGTGCCAGCAGCGTAGACCCGATAGCAGATACGCAGTATTTT.

This chain joins TRBV27 and TRBJ2-7, with 11 positions matching TRBD2. This CDR3 comprises 21 residues. The V gene end was trimmed by 4 bases and the J gene end by 3 bases; junction bases not matched to a gene: 23. The germline V gene has CDR1 MNHEY and CDR2 SMNVEV (reference sequence). CDR3 region: CASSSRENPGLADLGLYEQYF. The CDR3 DNA sequence: TGTGCCAGCAGTTCAAGGGAAAACCCGGGACTAGCGGACCTGGGCCTCTACGAGCAGTACTTC.

The V gene is TRBV6-6, the J gene TRBJ2-5, with a possible D match to TRBD2 (5 bases). CDR1 is MNHNY and CDR2 is SVGAGI in the germline V gene (reference sequence). The CDR3 is 13 amino acids. Trimming stripped 6 bases from V and 5 bases from J, with 13 bases between. This CDR3 reads CASRATRGETQYF. In DNA form, the CDR3 reads TGTGCCAGCAGGGCCACAAGAGGGGAGACCCAGTACTTC.

J is TRBJ1-1 and V is TRBV7-3, with TRBD1 identical over 7 bases. Germline assignment: CDR1 SGHTA and CDR2 FQGTGA. The CDR3 runs 14 residues. The ends lost 2 bases at V and 6 bases at J; junction bases unmatched: 6. In DNA form, the CDR3 reads TGTGCCAGCAGCTTAGCCAGGGGGGACCCTGAAGCTTTCTTT. This encodes CASSLARGDPEAFF.

This chain connects TRBV18 to TRBJ2-3; no firm D call. V shed 4 bases and J shed 7 bases, with 9 bases lying between them. CDR1 is KGHSH, CDR2 LQKENI, per germline. This CDR3 is 12 amino acids long. CDR3 residues: CASSLQDNTQYF. As DNA, the CDR3 is TGTGCCAGCTCACTACAAGATAATACGCAGTATTTT.

This rearrangement joins TRBV7-6 to TRBJ2-5, with 13 bases that match TRBD2. Germline V gene lookup returns CDR1 SGHVS and CDR2 FNYEAQ. J was trimmed by 2 bases and V by 2 bases; bases with no gene match: 14. The CDR3 covers 20 residues. The CDR3 sequence: CASSLRPRTSGSLLQETQYF. CDR3 nucleotide sequence: TGTGCCAGCAGCTTAAGGCCCCGGACTAGCGGGAGCTTGTTACAAGAGACCCAGTACTTC. Drawing the rest from reference TRBV7-6 and TRBJ2-5, the complete variable domain is GAGVSQSPRYKVTKRGQDVALRCDPISGHVSLYWYRQALGQGPEFLTYFNYEAQQDKSGLPNDRFSAERPEGSISTLTIQRTEQRDSAMYRCASSLRPRTSGSLLQETQYFGPGTRLLVL.

In DNA form, the CDR3 reads TGTGCCAGTAGTATTGCGGTCGGGGTGAACACTGAAGCTTTCTTT. Translation: CASSIAVGVNTEAFF. V usage is TRBV19 and J usage is TRBJ1-1; D remains ambiguous. CDR3 length: 15 amino acids. CDR1 is LNHDA and CDR2 is SQIVND in the germline V gene (reference sequence). The ends were cut back, 3 bases at V and 0 bases at J, with 11 bases in the middle.

V usage is TRBV10-3 and J usage is TRBJ2-7, with D perhaps assigned TRBD1 or TRBD2 (5 bases each). The length of the CDR3 is 13 residues. V was trimmed by 6 bases and J by 5 bases, leaving 14 bases between them. Germline CDR1 and CDR2: ENHRY and SYGVKD. Written as DNA, the CDR3 is TGTGCCATCAGCAGTCCCGGGACGCACGAGCAGTACTTC. Its translation: CAISSPGTHEQYF.

In nucleotides, the CDR3 is TGTGCCAGCAGCAGGGATAGCAATCAGCCCCAGCATTTT. Its protein is CASSRDSNQPQHF. This chain links TRBV6-6 with TRBJ1-5, with TRBD1 as a possible D gene (5 bases). V lost 6 bases and J 0 bases, leaving 6 bases between the germline ends. This CDR3 is 13 amino acids long. Germline CDR1 reads MNHNY; CDR2 reads SVGAGI (reference sequence).

The chain links TRBV6-5 to TRBJ2-1; D not certain. The CDR3 totals 14 residues. V lost 6 bases and J 1 base, leaving 10 bases between the germline ends. CDR1 and CDR2 (germline): MNHEY, SVGAGI. The chain's CDR3 is CASRRAVSYNEQFF. CDR3 sequence (DNA): TGTGCCAGCAGAAGAGCAGTATCCTACAATGAGCAGTTCTTC.

The V and J genes are TRBV2 and TRBJ1-5; 8 nucleotides align to TRBD1. J lost 5 bases, V lost 5 bases, and 5 bases had no gene match. Looked up from germline, CDR1 is SNHLY and CDR2 is FYNNEI. This CDR3 comprises 14 residues. CDR3 sequence reads: CASSQQGGDQPQHF. The CDR3 DNA reads as TGTGCCAGCAGTCAACAGGGGGGAGATCAGCCCCAGCATTTT.

The chain is built from TRBV5-6 and TRBJ2-7; no clear D gene. This CDR3 is built from 17 residues. Trimming took 1 base from V and 3 from J, leaving 20 bases between them. From germline, CDR1 is SGHDT and CDR2 YYEEEE. The CDR3 region is CASSLLPPTSGFYEQYF. As DNA, the CDR3 is TGTGCCAGCAGCTTGCTGCCTCCGACCTCTGGGTTCTACGAGCAGTACTTC.

The V and J genes are TRBV29-1 and TRBJ1-2, with TRBD1 matching over 9 bases. With V trimmed by 6 bases and J by 8 bases, 10 bases remained unmatched. The germline V gene has CDR1 SQVTM and CDR2 ANQGSEA. CDR3 size: 13 residues. The CDR3 bases are TGCAGCGTGGGGGACAGGGTGAATGGGGGCTACACCTTC. Translation gives CSVGDRVNGGYTF.

The chain couples TRBV28 to TRBJ2-3, with D possibly matching TRBD2 (6 bases). The V gene's germline CDR1 is MDHEN and CDR2 SYDVKM. This CDR3 comprises 17 residues. V lost 4 bases to trimming and J lost 0 bases, with 17 bases between them. The CDR3 spells CASSSLAIGTSTDTQYF. The CDR3 DNA is TGTGCCAGCAGTTCGCTAGCGATTGGGACTAGCACAGATACGCAGTATTTT.

This sequence joins TRBV9 and TRBJ2-1; a possible D gene is TRBD1 (6 bases). Germline V gene sequence: CDR1 SGDLS, CDR2 YYNGEE. The V and J ends lost 3 bases and 14 bases respectively, with 12 bases between them. The CDR3 has 11 residues. The CDR3 spells CASSEPGTKFF. CDR3 nucleotides: TGTGCCAGCAGCGAGCCCGGGACAAAGTTCTTC.

This sequence joins TRBV6-6 and TRBJ1-3, with D unresolved. Germline V gives CDR1 MNHNY, CDR2 SVGAGI (reference sequence). This CDR3 has 12 amino acids. The ends were cut back, 6 bases at V and 7 bases at J, with 10 bases in the middle. Here the CDR3 reads CASSRVGNTIYF. The CDR3 DNA is TGTGCCAGCAGCCGCGTAGGGAACACCATATATTTT.

This chain joins TRBV28 and TRBJ1-5; 8 bases are shared with TRBD1. The germline V gene encodes CDR1 MDHEN and CDR2 SYDVKM. Trimming removed 2 bases from V and 2 bases from J; junction bases left unmatched: 5. This CDR3 comprises 16 residues. The CDR3 DNA reads TGTGCCAGCAGTTTACCCGGGACAGGAGGCAATCAGCCCCAGCATTTT. Translation: CASSLPGTGGNQPQHF.

This clone was observed a handful of times. J is TRBJ2-2 and V is TRBV19; D unresolved. Germline loops: CDR1 LNHDA, CDR2 SQIVND (reference sequence). CDR3 size: 14 residues. Deletions cut 6 bases from V and 3 bases from J, with 11 bases between. The CDR3 coding sequence is TGTGCCAGTAGGGGCCAGCCCCACACCGGGGAGCTGTTTTTT. Amino acid sequence: CASRGQPHTGELFF.

V gene TRBV6-5 combines with J gene TRBJ2-7, with 13 bases matching TRBD2. V shed 6 bases, J shed 7 bases, and the junction held 9 bases outside the gene matches. CDR3 size: 15 residues. From germline, CDR1 is MNHEY and CDR2 SVGAGI. CDR3 sequence: CASSLGLAGPLEQYF. For the CDR3, the DNA is TGTGCCAGCAGCCTGGGACTAGCGGGACCCCTTGAGCAGTACTTC.

The rearrangement uses TRBV5-1 and TRBJ2-1; D is possibly TRBD1 (6 bases). This CDR3 is 16 amino acids long. Germline CDR1 SGHRS, CDR2 YFSETQ. The V end was cut by 3 bases, the J end by 5 bases, with 18 bases between. Here the CDR3 reads CASSSSGQFPNNEQFF. For the CDR3, the DNA is TGCGCCAGCAGCTCTTCGGGACAATTTCCGAACAATGAGCAGTTCTTC.

The genes are TRBV5-5 and TRBJ2-7, with D maybe TRBD2 (6 bases). The ends were cut back, 0 bases at V and 12 bases at J, with 16 bases in the middle. CDR1 is SGHKS, CDR2 YYEKEE, per germline (reference sequence). This CDR3 spans 13 amino acids. CDR3 DNA: TGTGCCAGCAGCTTGGGAGACAGACCTAGCGCGTACTTC. Protein: CASSLGDRPSAYF.

The genes are TRBV4-2 and TRBJ2-7, with TRBD2 matching over 7 bases. CDR3 size: 14 residues. V lost 0 bases to trimming and J lost 5 bases; unmatched junction nucleotides: 4. The germline gives CDR1 LGHNA, CDR2 YNFKEQ. CDR3 bases: TGTGCCAGCAGCCAAGATGAGACTAGCCACGAGCAGTACTTC. It codes for CASSQDETSHEQYF.

The chain joins TRBV9 to TRBJ2-6, with a weak D call TRBD1 (6 bases). V was clipped by 0 bases and J by 4 bases, with 8 bases between them. CDR3 size: 15 residues. The V gene's germline CDR1 is SGDLS and CDR2 YYNGEE. CDR3 loop: CASSVDRAGANVLTF. As DNA, the CDR3 is TGTGCCAGCAGCGTAGACAGGGCAGGGGCCAACGTCCTGACTTTC.

The chain uses TRBV11-2 and TRBJ2-6, with 8 positions matching TRBD1. The CDR3 runs 15 residues. CDR1 is SGHAT, CDR2 FQNNGV, per germline. V lost 4 bases and J lost 3; bases outside the gene matches: 2. CDR3 sequence reads: CASSSTGVGANVLTF. The CDR3 nucleotides read TGTGCCAGCAGCTCGACAGGGGTTGGGGCCAACGTCCTGACTTTC. Based on the CDR3 plus reference TRBV11-2 and TRBJ2-6, the full variable domain is EAGVAQSPRYKIIEKRQSVAFWCNPISGHATLYWYQQILGQGPKLLIQFQNNGVVDDSQLPKDRFSAERLKGVDSTLKIQPAKLEDSAVYLCASSSTGVGANVLTFGAGSRLTVL.

This chain uses TRBV5-6 with TRBJ1-3; D is uncertain. The CDR3 runs 14 residues. Between the trimmed V and J ends, which lost 5 bases and 0 bases, there was a span of 9 bases. CDR1 and CDR2 (germline): SGHDT, YYEEEE. The chain's CDR3 is CASRRVDSGNTIYF. CDR3 DNA: TGTGCCAGCAGACGGGTTGACTCTGGAAACACCATATATTTT.

J is TRBJ2-1 and V is TRBV6-6; 10 bases fit TRBD2. V dropped 6 bases and J dropped 7; count of bases not matched to a gene: 9. Germline V lookup: CDR1 MNHNY, CDR2 SVGAGI (reference sequence). The CDR3 runs to 15 residues. The CDR3 spells CASRNPGLARNEQFF. CDR3 nucleotides: TGTGCCAGCAGGAATCCGGGACTAGCGAGAAATGAGCAGTTCTTC.